This T cell receptor (beta chain) derives from a study of cytomegalovirus exposure and HLA in healthy donors. Germline values: CDR1 SEHNR, CDR2 FQNEAQ (reference sequence). After removal of 3 bases from V and 2 bases from J, the junction contained 4 bases not matched to a gene. This CDR3 region has 16 residues. 60 Vbeta and 13 Jbeta primers were used in PCR. Sequenced by immunoSEQ multiplex PCR; TCRdb stores in-frame clones only, minus some. This table holds some 99,000 clones, around 67% found once. Study results and caveats: Follow-up analysis later connected one missense variant in DCLRE1C with trimming of TCR beta V- and J-genes. Most sequenced TCRs were rare (though some public TCRs occurred in many donors). Per published reports, the classifier diagnosed cytomegalovirus status with high specificity and sensitivity.

As to this clone: Antigen unknown.

The gene calls are TRBV7-9 and TRBJ2-2, with 9 bases that match TRBD1. This clonotype was sampled from a male donor in good health and CMV-seronegative. The specimen sequenced was PBMCs. The CDR3 region has the DNA TGTGCCAGCAGCTTGCGTACAGGGGGCAACACCGGGGAGCTGTTTTTT. Protein product: CASSLRTGGNTGELFF.